This is a list of T cell receptor beta chains from one sample in a study of Ad26.COV2.S vaccination and SARS-CoV-2 variants. The protocol was immunoSEQ multiplex PCR, while the TCRdb copy is restricted to in-frame clones and leaves out a portion. This sample has hundreds of thousands of clones; around nine tenths occur once, and the top ten carry around 3.6%. This sample comprised peripheral blood, obtained in a trial of Ad26.COV2.S vaccine versus placebo. The receptors derive from a person between 18 and 65 years old who received the Ad26.COV2.S COVID-19 vaccine or a placebo. The CDR3 runs from the conserved cysteine through the conserved F or W. The D gene is left open where the match is weak. Rows give clone size only sometimes, using once, few, many, or a class for an expanded clone.

clone size | J gene | V gene | D gene | CDR3 protein | CDR3 DNA
- | TRBJ1-1 | TRBV2 | - | CASSEGNTEAFF | TGTGCCAGCAGTGAAGGCAACACTGAAGCTTTCTTT
few | TRBJ1-6 | TRBV29-1 | - | CSVRDLKESSPLHF | TGCAGCGTTAGGGACCTCAAGGAAAGTTCACCCCTCCACTTT
- | TRBJ2-1 | TRBV7-2 | TRBD2 | CASSLEAGTHNEQFF | TGTGCCAGCAGCTTAGAAGCGGGGACGCACAATGAGCAGTTCTTC
- | TRBJ2-3 | TRBV6-5 | - | CASKPSSIDTQYF | TGTGCCAGCAAACCCTCAAGTATAGATACGCAGTATTTT
- | TRBJ2-7 | TRBV7-8 | TRBD1 | CASRYRGRLSYEQYF | TGTGCCAGCAGATACAGGGGGCGGCTGTCCTACGAGCAGTACTTC
- | TRBJ2-4 | TRBV16 | - | CASSPSSDIQYF | TGTGCCAGCAGCCCCTCCTCGGACATTCAGTACTTC
- | TRBJ2-7 | TRBV7-8 | - | CASSPVGAQRTYEQYF | TGTGCCAGCAGCCCAGTCGGGGCCCAGAGGACCTACGAGCAGTACTTC
- | TRBJ2-5 | TRBV7-9 | TRBD2 | CASSLARSSGEETQYF | TGTGCCAGCAGCTTAGCGAGATCTAGCGGGGAAGAGACCCAGTACTTC
- | TRBJ1-2 | TRBV6-5 | TRBD1 | CASSRDRVFGYTF | TGTGCCAGCAGTCGGGACAGAGTCTTTGGCTACACCTTC
- | TRBJ2-3 | TRBV7-9 | TRBD1 | CASSFWTGSTDTQYF | TGTGCCAGCAGCTTCTGGACAGGGAGCACAGATACGCAGTATTTT
few | TRBJ1-2 | TRBV11-2 | TRBD1 | CASSPTWTGGSNYGYTF | TGTGCCAGCAGCCCCACATGGACAGGGGGCTCTAACTATGGCTACACCTTC
- | TRBJ1-5 | TRBV19 | TRBD1 | CASNSDRGSNQPQHF | TGTGCCAGTAATTCGGACAGGGGTAGCAATCAGCCCCAGCATTTT
- | TRBJ2-7 | TRBV6-1 | - | CASSVTWAQGFVRPSYEQYF | TGTGCCAGCAGTGTAACTTGGGCCCAGGGTTTCGTAAGGCCAAGCTACGAGCAGTACTTC
- | TRBJ2-3 | TRBV5-4 | - | CASTRTGIDTQYF | TGTGCCAGCACAAGAACAGGGATAGATACGCAGTATTTT
- | TRBJ1-2 | TRBV12-3/TRBV12-4 | - | CASSSTGFGGYTF | TGTGCCAGCAGTTCCACAGGTTTTGGTGGCTACACCTTC
once | TRBJ1-4 | TRBV30 | - | CASLELGTEKLFF | TGTGCCTCCCTGGAGCTGGGGACGGAAAAACTGTTTTTT
- | TRBJ2-1 | TRBV7-8 | - | CASSRASSYNEQFF | TGTGCCAGCAGCAGGGCCAGCTCCTACAATGAGCAGTTCTTC
- | TRBJ1-1 | TRBV5-4 | - | CASSLAGRASTEAFF | TGTGCCAGCAGCTTGGCAGGCCGAGCGAGCACTGAAGCTTTCTTT
- | TRBJ2-5 | TRBV19 | - | CASKQGSYETQYF | TGTGCCAGTAAGCAGGGAAGCTATGAGACCCAGTACTTC
- | TRBJ2-7 | TRBV3-1/TRBV3-2 | TRBD2 | CASSQGLAGSSYEQYF | TGTGCCAGCAGCCAGGGACTAGCGGGGAGCTCCTACGAGCAGTACTTC
- | TRBJ1-6 | TRBV6-4 | - | CASSDLGGSPLHF | TGTGCCAGCAGTGACCTCGGGGGTTCACCCCTCCACTTT
- | TRBJ2-6 | TRBV29-1 | - | CSVEAGASGANVLTF | TGCAGCGTTGAGGCGGGGGCCTCTGGGGCCAACGTCCTGACTTTC
- | TRBJ1-1 | TRBV30 | - | CAWSTWPEAFF | TGTGCCTGGAGTACCTGGCCTGAAGCTTTCTTT